This T cell receptor (beta chain) emerged from a study of human T cells and chemical hapten exposure. Study overall: Donors were sensitized with 2% DPC on the upper inner arm.

Germline values: CDR1 SGHTA, CDR2 FQGNSA. CDR3 length: 14 amino acids. V dropped 6 bases and J dropped 4; count of bases not matched to a gene: 4. The sample's time point: patch test 1, 2 weeks after DPC sensitization. Treatment given: therapeutic diphenylcyclopropenone sensitization with weekly scalp DPC. Before extraction, the whole blood was not fractionated, and total RNA was taken from it. This clonotype was recorded a few times. Its cognate antigen is unknown. A single record per CDR3 protein comes from TCRdb applying MiXCR to the RACE reads. The table lists 40,000 to 65,000 distinct CDR3 sequences, 9.5% to 12% of them singletons. Overall study findings and caveats: Each of the donors had alopecia, so their immune responses may not resemble those of healthy people. Expanded TCRs made up significantly more big CDR3 similarity clusters than controls did.

This chain uses TRBV7-2 with TRBJ2-3, with TRBD2 matching 10 bases. The receptor comes from a woman in her thirties or forties with alopecia areata. Some clones in this sample may be carry-over from other donors' samples. Sample: whole blood, taken in connection with sensitization to the hapten diphenylcyclopropenone (DPC). DNA of the CDR3: TGTGCCAGCAGTCGACTAGCGGGCCCAGATACGCAGTATTTT. It codes for CASSRLAGPDTQYF. The full variable domain, its missing parts supplied by reference TRBV7-2 and TRBJ2-3, is GAGVSQSPSNKVTEKGKDVELRCDPISGHTALYWYRQSLGQGLEFLIYFQGNSAPDKSGLPSDRFSAERTGGSVSTLTIQRTQQEDSAVYLCASSRLAGPDTQYFGPGTRLTVL.